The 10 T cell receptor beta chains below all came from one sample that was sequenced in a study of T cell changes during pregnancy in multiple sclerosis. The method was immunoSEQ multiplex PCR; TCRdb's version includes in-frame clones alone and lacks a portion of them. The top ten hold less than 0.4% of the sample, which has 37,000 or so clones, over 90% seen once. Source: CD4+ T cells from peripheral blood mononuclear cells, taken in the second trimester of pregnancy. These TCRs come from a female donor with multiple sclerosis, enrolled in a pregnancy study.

CDR3 DNA: TGTGCCAGCAGCTTCGGGATAGCGGGAGAAGAGACCCAGTACTTC. It codes for CASSFGIAGEETQYF. The chain carries TRBV7-9 and TRBJ2-5, with 9 positions matching TRBD2. This CDR3 has 15 amino acids. Looked up from germline, CDR1 is SEHNR and CDR2 is FQNEAQ (reference sequence). J was trimmed by 3 bases and V by 3 bases; bases with no gene match: 5.

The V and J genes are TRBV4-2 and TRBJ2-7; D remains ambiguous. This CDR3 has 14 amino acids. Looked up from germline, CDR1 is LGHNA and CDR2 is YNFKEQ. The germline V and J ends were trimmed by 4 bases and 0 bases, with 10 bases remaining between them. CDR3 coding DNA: TGTGCCAGCAGCCCGAAGCAGGCCTCCTACGAGCAGTACTTC. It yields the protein CASSPKQASYEQYF.

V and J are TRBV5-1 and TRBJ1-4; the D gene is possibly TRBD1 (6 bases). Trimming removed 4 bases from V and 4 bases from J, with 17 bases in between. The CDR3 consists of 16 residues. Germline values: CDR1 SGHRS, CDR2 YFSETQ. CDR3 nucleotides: TGCGCCAGCAGCCAACTCGGGGGGCAGGGTAATGAAAAACTGTTTTTT. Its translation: CASSQLGGQGNEKLFF. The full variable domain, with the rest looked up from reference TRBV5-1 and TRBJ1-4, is KAGVTQTPRYLIKTRGQQVTLSCSPISGHRSVSWYQQTPGQGLQFLFEYFSETQRNKGNFPGRFSGRQFSNSRSEMNVSTLELGDSALYLCASSQLGGQGNEKLFFGSGTQLSVL.

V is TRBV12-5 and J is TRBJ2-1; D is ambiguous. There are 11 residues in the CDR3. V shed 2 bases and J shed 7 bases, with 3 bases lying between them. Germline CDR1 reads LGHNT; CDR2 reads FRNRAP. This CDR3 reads CASGLLNEQFF. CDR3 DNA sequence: TGTGCTAGTGGTTTGTTAAATGAGCAGTTCTTC.

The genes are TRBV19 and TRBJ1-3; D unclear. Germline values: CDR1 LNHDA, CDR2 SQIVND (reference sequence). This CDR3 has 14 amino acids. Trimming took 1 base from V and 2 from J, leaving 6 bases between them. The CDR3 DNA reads TGTGCCAGTAGTATAGGGGCAGCTGGAAACACCATATATTTT. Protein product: CASSIGAAGNTIYF.

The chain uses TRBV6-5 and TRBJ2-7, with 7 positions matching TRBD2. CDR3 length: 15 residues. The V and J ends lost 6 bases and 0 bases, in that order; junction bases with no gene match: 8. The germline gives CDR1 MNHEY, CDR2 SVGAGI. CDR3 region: CASRPNSGPSYEQYF. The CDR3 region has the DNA TGTGCCAGCAGACCAAATAGCGGGCCCTCCTACGAGCAGTACTTC.

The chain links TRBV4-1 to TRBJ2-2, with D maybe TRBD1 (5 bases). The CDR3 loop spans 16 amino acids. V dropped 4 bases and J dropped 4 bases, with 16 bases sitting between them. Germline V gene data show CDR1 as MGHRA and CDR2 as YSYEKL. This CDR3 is CASSLESSRGTGELFF. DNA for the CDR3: TGCGCCAGCAGCCTGGAAAGCTCTAGGGGCACCGGGGAGCTGTTTTTT.

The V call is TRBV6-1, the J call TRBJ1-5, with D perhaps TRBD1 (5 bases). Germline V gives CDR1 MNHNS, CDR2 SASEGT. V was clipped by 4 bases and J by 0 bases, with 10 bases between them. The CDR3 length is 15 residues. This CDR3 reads CASSGDSYSNQPQHF. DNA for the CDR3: TGTGCCAGCAGTGGAGACAGCTATAGCAATCAGCCCCAGCATTTT.

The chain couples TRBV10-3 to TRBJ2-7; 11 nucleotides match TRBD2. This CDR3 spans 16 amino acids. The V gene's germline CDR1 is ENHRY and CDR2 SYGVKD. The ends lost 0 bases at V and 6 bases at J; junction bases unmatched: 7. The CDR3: CAISESLLAGVPEQYF. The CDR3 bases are TGTGCCATCAGTGAGTCCTTACTAGCGGGGGTACCCGAGCAGTACTTC.

CDR3 amino acids: CSVDYRGKYF. CDR3 DNA sequence: TGCAGCGTTGATTATCGTGGCAAGTACTTC. The chain is built from TRBV29-1 and TRBJ2-5; the D is unclear. Trimming took off 3 bases at V and 12 bases at J, with 11 bases between the two ends. CDR1 is SQVTM, CDR2 ANQGSEA, per germline. This CDR3 has 10 amino acids. The full variable domain, rest sourced from reference TRBV29-1 and TRBJ2-5, is SAVISQKPSRDICQRGTSLTIQCQVDSQVTMMFWYRQQPGQSLTLIATANQGSEATYESGFVIDKFPISRPNLTFSTLTVSNMSPEDSSIYLCSVDYRGKYFGPGTRLLVL.